These 11 T cell receptor beta chains came from one sample sequenced in a study of T cell responses to AZD1222 COVID-19 vaccine. The repertoire was sequenced with immunoSEQ multiplex PCR; TCRdb's copy has only in-frame clones and lacks some. This table has fewer than 35,000 clones, roughly nine tenths appearing once. Material: peripheral blood, obtained on day 0 of AZD1222 vaccination. These receptors all stem from an adult in good health.

The rearrangement joins TRBV30 to TRBJ1-3, with TRBD1 matching 7 bases. The J segment lost 1 base and the V segment lost 2 bases, leaving 5 bases of the junction unmatched. The CDR3 is 15 residues long. Germline-derived CDR1 and CDR2 are GTSNPN and SVGIG (reference sequence). CDR3 sequence reads: CAWSRDSGSGNTIYF. The CDR3 nucleotides read TGTGCCTGGAGTAGGGACAGCGGGTCTGGAAACACCATATATTTT.

The chain employs TRBV5-1 and TRBJ2-7, with D possibly matching TRBD1 (6 bases). Germline CDR1 reads SGHRS; CDR2 reads YFSETQ. V shed 3 bases and J shed 4 bases, with 14 bases lying between them. CDR3 length: 14 amino acids. The CDR3 reads CASSYQGIVYEQYF. CDR3 bases: TGCGCCAGCAGCTATCAGGGGATAGTATACGAGCAGTACTTC.

This clone appeared once. The chain combines TRBV5-1 with TRBJ1-4, with a possible D match to TRBD1 (5 bases). Germline V gene sequence: CDR1 SGHRS, CDR2 YFSETQ. The CDR3 has 13 residues. V lost 4 bases, J lost 8 bases, and 12 bases lay in between. The CDR3 DNA reads TGCGCCAGCAGCCGGGGGGAGAAGGAAAAACTGTTTTTT. This codes for CASSRGEKEKLFF.

The chain couples TRBV5-1 to TRBJ2-2; a weak D match, TRBD1 (6 bases). Germline lookup yields CDR1 SGHRS and CDR2 YFSETQ. V was clipped by 0 bases and J by 2 bases, with 8 bases between them. This CDR3 has 15 amino acids. The CDR3: CASSLEQGNTGELFF. CDR3 sequence (DNA): TGCGCCAGCAGCTTGGAACAGGGAAACACCGGGGAGCTGTTTTTT.

The chain joins TRBV2 to TRBJ2-1; D remains unclear. Germline V gene data show CDR1 as SNHLY and CDR2 as FYNNEI. V was clipped by 5 bases and J by 4 bases, with 6 bases between them. CDR3 length: 12 residues. The CDR3 DNA reads TGTGCCAGCAGTTCCCCTTACAATGAGCAGTTCTTC. Translation: CASSSPYNEQFF.

The J gene is TRBJ1-2, the V gene TRBV6-2 or TRBV6-3; 7 bases align to TRBD1. The CDR3 spans 15 residues. CDR1 and CDR2 from the germline V gene are MNHEY and SVGEGT. After removal of 2 bases from V and 0 bases from J, the junction contained 3 bases not matched to a gene. The CDR3 nucleotides read TGTGCCAGCAGTTACGGACAGGCGCCTAACTATGGCTACACCTTC. This codes for CASSYGQAPNYGYTF.

This clone was counted a few times. The chain employs TRBV5-4 and TRBJ2-7; 9 bases line up with TRBD2. V dropped 4 bases and J dropped 5; count of bases not matched to a gene: 1. The CDR3 loop spans 12 amino acids. Germline assignment: CDR1 SGHNT and CDR2 YYREEE (reference sequence). For the CDR3, the DNA is TGTGCCAGCAGCGGGACTAGCAACGAGCAGTACTTC. This sequence encodes CASSGTSNEQYF.

The chain has TRBV6-1 and TRBJ2-3; 9 bases map to TRBD2. Losses at the gene ends were 2 bases for V and 6 bases for J; bases not matched to a gene: 9. The germline V gene encodes CDR1 MNHNS and CDR2 SASEGT. The CDR3 contains 16 residues. CDR3 in amino acids: CASSELAGVASDTQYF. In DNA form, the CDR3 reads TGTGCCAGCAGTGAATTAGCGGGGGTGGCCAGTGATACGCAGTATTTT.

This clone was found once. The chain employs TRBV5-1 and TRBJ1-5; 10 nucleotides match TRBD1. Per the germline V gene, CDR1 is SGHRS and CDR2 is YFSETQ. The CDR3 is made up of 14 amino acids. With 4 bases clipped from V and 8 bases from J, the junction kept 6 bases outside the gene matches. CDR3 in DNA: TGCGCCAGCAGCACCGGACAGGGGGACGAGCCCCAGCATTTT. Amino acid sequence: CASSTGQGDEPQHF.

This clone is a singleton in its sample. The rearrangement links TRBV3-1 (or the pseudogene TRBV3-2) to TRBJ2-1; 14 bases align to TRBD2. Trimming removed 4 bases from V and 8 bases from J; junction bases left unmatched: 13. This CDR3 spans 18 amino acids. Per the germline V gene, CDR1 is LGHDT and CDR2 is YNNKEL (reference sequence). CDR3 coding DNA: TGTGCCAGCAGCCGAGGACTAGCGGGGGGAAGAAGTCGGGATGAGCAGTTCTTC. The encoded protein is CASSRGLAGGRSRDEQFF.

In nucleotides, the CDR3 is TGTGCCAGCAGTTTCCCCCAAAACATTCAGTACTTC. Amino acid sequence: CASSFPQNIQYF. The chain recombines TRBV12-3 or TRBV12-4 with TRBJ2-4; D gene ambiguous. Trimming stripped 3 bases from V and 5 bases from J, with 5 bases between. The CDR3 is 12 residues long.